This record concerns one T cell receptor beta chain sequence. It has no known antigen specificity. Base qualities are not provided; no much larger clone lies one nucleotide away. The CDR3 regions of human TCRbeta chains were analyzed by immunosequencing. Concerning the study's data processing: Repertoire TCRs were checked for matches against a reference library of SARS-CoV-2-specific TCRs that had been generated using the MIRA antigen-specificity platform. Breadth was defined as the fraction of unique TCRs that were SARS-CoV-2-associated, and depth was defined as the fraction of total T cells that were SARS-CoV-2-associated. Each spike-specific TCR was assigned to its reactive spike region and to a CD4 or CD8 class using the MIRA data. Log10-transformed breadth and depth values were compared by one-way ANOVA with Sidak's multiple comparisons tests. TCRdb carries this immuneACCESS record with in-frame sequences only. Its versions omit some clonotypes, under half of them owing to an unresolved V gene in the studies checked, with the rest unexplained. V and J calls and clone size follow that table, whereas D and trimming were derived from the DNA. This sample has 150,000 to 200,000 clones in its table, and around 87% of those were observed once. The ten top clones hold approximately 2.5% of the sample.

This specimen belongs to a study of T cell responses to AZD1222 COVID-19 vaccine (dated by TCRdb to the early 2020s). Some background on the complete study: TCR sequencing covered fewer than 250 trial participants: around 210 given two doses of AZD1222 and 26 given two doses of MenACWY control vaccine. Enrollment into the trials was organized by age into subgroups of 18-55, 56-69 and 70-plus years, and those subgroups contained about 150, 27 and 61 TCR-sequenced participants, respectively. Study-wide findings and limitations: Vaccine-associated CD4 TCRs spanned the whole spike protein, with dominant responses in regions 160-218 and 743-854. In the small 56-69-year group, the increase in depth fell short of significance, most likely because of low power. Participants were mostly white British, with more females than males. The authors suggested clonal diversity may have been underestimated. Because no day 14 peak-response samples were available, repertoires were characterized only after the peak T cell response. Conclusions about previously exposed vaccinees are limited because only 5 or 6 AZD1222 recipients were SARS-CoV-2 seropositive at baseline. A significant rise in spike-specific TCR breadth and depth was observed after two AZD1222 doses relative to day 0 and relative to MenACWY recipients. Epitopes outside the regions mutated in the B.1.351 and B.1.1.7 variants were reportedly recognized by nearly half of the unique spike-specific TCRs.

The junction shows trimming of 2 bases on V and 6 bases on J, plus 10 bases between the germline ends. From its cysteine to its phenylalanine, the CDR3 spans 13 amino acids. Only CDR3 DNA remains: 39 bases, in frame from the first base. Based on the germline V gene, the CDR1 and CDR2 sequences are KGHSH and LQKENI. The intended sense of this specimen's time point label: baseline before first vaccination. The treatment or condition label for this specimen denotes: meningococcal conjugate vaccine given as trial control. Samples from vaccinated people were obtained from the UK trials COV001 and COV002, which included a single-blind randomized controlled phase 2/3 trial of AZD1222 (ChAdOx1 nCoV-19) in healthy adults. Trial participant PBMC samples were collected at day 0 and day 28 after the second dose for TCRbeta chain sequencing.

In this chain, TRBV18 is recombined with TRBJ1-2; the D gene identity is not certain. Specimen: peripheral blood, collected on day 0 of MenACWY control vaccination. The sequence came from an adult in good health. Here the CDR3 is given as CASSPISLNGYTF. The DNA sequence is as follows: TGTGCCAGCTCACCAATCAGCCTAAATGGCTACACCTTC.